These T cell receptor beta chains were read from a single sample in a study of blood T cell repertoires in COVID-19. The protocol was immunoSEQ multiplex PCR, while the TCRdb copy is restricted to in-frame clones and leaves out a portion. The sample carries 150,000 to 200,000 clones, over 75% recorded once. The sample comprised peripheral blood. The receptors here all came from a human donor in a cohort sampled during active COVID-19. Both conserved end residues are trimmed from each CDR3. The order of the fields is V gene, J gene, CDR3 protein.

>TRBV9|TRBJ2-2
ASSPELFTGELF
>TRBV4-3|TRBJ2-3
ASSHSLAGVLTDTQY
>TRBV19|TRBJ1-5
ASSISTGVQPQH
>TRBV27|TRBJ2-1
ASKWAQTYNEQF
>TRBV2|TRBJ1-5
ASTGVVFGGQPQH
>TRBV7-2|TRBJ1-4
ASSPQGLVGEKLF
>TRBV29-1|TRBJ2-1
SVDIRRAGETHNEQF
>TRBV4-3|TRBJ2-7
ASSQVLYGDYEQY
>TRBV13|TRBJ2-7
ASVGRASYEQY
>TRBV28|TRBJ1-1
ASSPWTGGWNTEAF
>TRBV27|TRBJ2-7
ASSKDRDYYEQY
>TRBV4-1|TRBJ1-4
ASSQGQRAEKLF
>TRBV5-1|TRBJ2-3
ASTRDSVADTQY
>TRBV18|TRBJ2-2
ASSLETHTMVGELF
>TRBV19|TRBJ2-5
ASSVVWTGGETQY
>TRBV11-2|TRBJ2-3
ASSSGWGGGDTQY
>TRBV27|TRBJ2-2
ASSLFDWGVTGELF
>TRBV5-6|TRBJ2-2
ASSPDYSNTGELF
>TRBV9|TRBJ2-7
ASSVAGSGGYEQY
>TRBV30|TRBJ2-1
AWSRPSSYNEQF
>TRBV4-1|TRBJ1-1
ASSQSSLNTEAF
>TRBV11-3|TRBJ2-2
ASSLDHGQGITGELF
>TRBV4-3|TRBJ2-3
ASSQGVRREAADTQY
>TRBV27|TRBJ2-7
ASSFSGDIPFYEQY
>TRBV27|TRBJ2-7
ASSLTTGAEQY
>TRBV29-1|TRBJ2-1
SVAGTSGSYNEQF
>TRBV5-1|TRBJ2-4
ASSLTPRTGGDQY
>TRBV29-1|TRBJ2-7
SVEGGSPYEQY
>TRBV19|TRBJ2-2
ASSIKGAGELF
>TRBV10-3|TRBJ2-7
AISTSTGNDEQY
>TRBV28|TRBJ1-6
ASSQWTEYSPLH
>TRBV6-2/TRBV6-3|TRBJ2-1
ASSDYRLGMGEQF
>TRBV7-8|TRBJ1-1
ASSSRQKRLNTEAF
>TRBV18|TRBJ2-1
ASSPPISGEAEQF
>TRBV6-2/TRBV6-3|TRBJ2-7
ASSYPTSGGASYEQY
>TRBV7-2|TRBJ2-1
ASISYGGNEQF
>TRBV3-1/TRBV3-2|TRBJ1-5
ASSHGTVFSNQPQH
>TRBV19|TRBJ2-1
ASSFQGHYNEQF
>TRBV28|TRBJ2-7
ASSSLRVGIGYEQY
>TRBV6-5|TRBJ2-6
ASNPRSSGANVLT
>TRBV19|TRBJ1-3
ASRTAFSGNTIY
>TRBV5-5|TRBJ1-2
ASSLELSGTGIGYT
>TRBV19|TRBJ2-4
ASSWDRLPGNIQY
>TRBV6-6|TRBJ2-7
ASSYVLSAYEQY
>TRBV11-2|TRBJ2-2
ASSPRLAAVNTGELF
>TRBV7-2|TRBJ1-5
ASSFPGGGQPQH
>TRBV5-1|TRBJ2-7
ASSGTGVEGQY
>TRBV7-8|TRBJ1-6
ASSSGQPNSPLH
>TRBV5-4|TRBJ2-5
ASSLTRDLKEETQY
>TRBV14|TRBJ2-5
ASSSRAGVWETQY
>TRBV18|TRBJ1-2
ASSPPGDLSGYT
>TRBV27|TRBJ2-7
ASSLSSQGPYEQY
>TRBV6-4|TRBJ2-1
ASSPGTSGNEQF
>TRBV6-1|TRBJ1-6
ASSALRGAKNSPLH
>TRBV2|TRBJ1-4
ASSQLGGANEKLF